This T cell receptor beta chain was documented in a study of T cell responses to AZD1222 COVID-19 vaccine. Study observations and caveats: Spike-wide vaccine-associated CD4 TCRs dominated at 160-218 and 743-854. Spike-specific TCR breadth and depth were elevated following two AZD1222 doses. Nearly half of unique spike-specific TCRs reportedly avoided B.1.351 and B.1.1.7 mutated regions. None of the repertoires were sampled until the peak T cell response had passed.

Unmatched junction bases numbered 9, after V lost 4 bases and J lost 7 bases. Per the germline V gene, CDR1 is SGHDT and CDR2 is YYEEEE. The CDR3 is 15 amino acids. Assay used: immunoSEQ multiplex PCR; TCRdb lists only in-frame clones, some missing. Of 150,000 or so clones in the sample, about 81% were seen once. Remarks on this clone: The target antigen is unknown.

The sequences come from peripheral blood, collected on day 0 of MenACWY control vaccination. The chain links TRBV5-6 to TRBJ2-2; 8 bases are shared with TRBD1. This TCR derives from an adult in good health. The CDR3 bases are TGTGCCAGCAGCCCGACAGGGGAAGGGGTCGGGGAGCTGTTTTTT. Residues: CASSPTGEGVGELFF.